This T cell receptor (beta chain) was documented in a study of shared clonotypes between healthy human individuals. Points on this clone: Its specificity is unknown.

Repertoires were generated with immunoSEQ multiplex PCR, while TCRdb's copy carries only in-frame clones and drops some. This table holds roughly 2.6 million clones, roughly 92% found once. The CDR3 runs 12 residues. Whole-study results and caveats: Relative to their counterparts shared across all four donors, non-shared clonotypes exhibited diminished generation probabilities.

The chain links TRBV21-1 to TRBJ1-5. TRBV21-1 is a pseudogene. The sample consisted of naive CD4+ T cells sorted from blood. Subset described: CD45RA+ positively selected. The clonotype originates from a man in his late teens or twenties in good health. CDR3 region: CASSSLEEPQHF. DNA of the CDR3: TGTGCCAGCAGCTCTTTGGAGGAGCCCCAGCATTTT.